These 11 T cell receptor beta chains were all obtained from the same sample, sequenced in a study of CD8 T cells in ankylosing spondylitis. General study points: A TCR beta motif of eight highly homologous variants appeared characteristic of ankylosing spondylitis blood.

Antigens for these TCRs are unknown. Via MiXCR, TCRdb re-called the 5' RACE reads, giving one row per CDR3 protein. The top ten hold approximately 6.2% of the sample, which has around 540,000 distinct CDR3 sequences, approximately 12% seen once. The sample was blood, either unsorted or a sorted T cell fraction (not recorded which). These receptors were taken from a male donor with ankylosing spondylitis.

The chain couples TRBV6-2 or TRBV6-3 to TRBJ2-3; 9 bases agree with TRBD1. Losses at the gene ends were 6 bases for V and 4 bases for J; bases not matched to a gene: 11. The CDR3 runs to 16 residues. Germline V gives CDR1 MNHEY, CDR2 SVGEGT. The chain's CDR3 is CASSPRGTGIPDTQYF. As DNA, the CDR3 is TGTGCCAGCAGCCCTCGGGGGACAGGGATCCCAGATACGCAGTATTTT.

The chain recombines TRBV7-2 with TRBJ1-4; TRBD1 matches 9 bases. In germline, CDR1 is SGHTA, CDR2 FQGNSA. The CDR3 consists of 15 residues. Trimming removed 6 bases from V and 6 bases from J; junction bases left unmatched: 8. The CDR3 nucleotides are TGTGCCAGCAGTCAACCGGACAGGGGAGATGAAAAACTGTTTTTT. This translates into CASSQPDRGDEKLFF.

The chain uses TRBV5-1 and TRBJ1-1; possibly TRBD1 for D (6 bases). The germline V gene encodes CDR1 SGHRS and CDR2 YFSETQ. Trimming left V 4 bases short and J 4 bases short, with 17 bases between. The CDR3 extends over 15 amino acids. CDR3 in amino acids: CASSTLQGSGTEAFF. DNA of the CDR3: TGCGCCAGCAGCACTCTACAGGGATCGGGCACTGAAGCTTTCTTT.

The rearrangement links TRBV10-3 to TRBJ2-7; possible D gene TRBD1, 5 bases. CDR1 and CDR2 from the germline V gene are ENHRY and SYGVKD. V was shortened by 8 bases and J by 6 bases, with 17 bases between the two germline ends. This CDR3 region has 13 residues. CDR3 in DNA: TGTGCCATCCAGGCAGGGTCCCAGGCCGAGCAGTACGTC. Translating it yields CAIQAGSQAEQYV.

This clonotype was counted only a few times. This chain links TRBV12-3 or TRBV12-4 with TRBJ1-2, with 8 bases lining up with TRBD1. After removal of 2 bases from V and 4 bases from J, the junction contained 9 bases not matched to a gene. The CDR3 is 16 residues long. The CDR3 DNA is TGTGCCAGCAGTTTAAGGTCAGGGGGCGCTGGCTATGGCTACACCTTC. This encodes CASSLRSGGAGYGYTF.

Here the CDR3 reads CASSPRTSVYEQYV. The CDR3 DNA reads as TGTGCCAGCTCACCGCGGACTAGCGTTTACGAGCAGTACGTC. The V and J genes are TRBV18 and TRBJ2-7, with 9 bases aligning to TRBD2. CDR1 is KGHSH and CDR2 is LQKENI in the germline V gene. The V and J ends lost 3 bases and 4 bases, in that order; junction bases with no gene match: 4. This CDR3 region has 14 residues.

The rearrangement uses TRBV6-4 and TRBJ2-1, with unresolved D. The V end was cut by 4 bases, the J end by 5 bases, with 9 bases between. In germline, CDR1 is MRHNA, CDR2 SNTAGT. The CDR3 loop spans 13 amino acids. The CDR3 region is CASSAQENNEQFF. In DNA, the CDR3 is TGTGCCAGCAGTGCCCAGGAGAACAATGAGCAGTTCTTC.

The gene calls are TRBV5-1 and TRBJ2-2, with TRBD2 matching over 9 bases. Germline CDR1 and CDR2: SGHRS and YFSETQ. The CDR3 runs to 17 residues. Trimming removed 0 bases from V and 4 bases from J; junction bases left unmatched: 7. The CDR3 nucleotides are TGCGCCAGCAGCTTGGAGCTGGGGACTAGCCGCACCGGGGAGCTGTTTTTT. It is translated as CASSLELGTSRTGELFF. The full variable domain, rest sourced from reference TRBV5-1 and TRBJ2-2, is KAGVTQTPRYLIKTRGQQVTLSCSPISGHRSVSWYQQTPGQGLQFLFEYFSETQRNKGNFPGRFSGRQFSNSRSEMNVSTLELGDSALYLCASSLELGTSRTGELFFGEGSRLTVL.

This clonotype occurred a few times. The V and J genes are TRBV11-2 and TRBJ1-2; D possibly corresponds to TRBD1 (5 bases). Germline V gene sequence: CDR1 SGHAT, CDR2 FQNNGV. This CDR3 is built from 16 residues. V was cut by 4 bases and J by 4 bases, with 19 bases left in between. The CDR3 spells CASSSSSGGRSYGYTF. In DNA form, the CDR3 reads TGTGCCAGCAGCTCCTCTTCGGGGGGTCGGAGCTATGGCTACACCTTC.

This clonotype was picked up many times. The genes are TRBV3-1 and TRBJ2-1; D not certain. The CDR3 length is 14 residues. The germline V gene encodes CDR1 LGHDT and CDR2 YNNKEL (reference sequence). Trimming removed 0 bases from V and 5 bases from J, with 8 bases in between. CDR3 sequence: CASSQDLVNNEQFF. The CDR3, as DNA: TGTGCCAGCAGCCAAGATTTGGTCAACAATGAGCAGTTCTTC.

The genes are TRBV11-2 and TRBJ2-5; TRBD2 matches at 10 bases. V lost 5 bases, J lost 3 bases, and 3 bases stayed unmatched. Germline CDR1 and CDR2: SGHAT and FQNNGV. The CDR3 length is 14 residues. This CDR3 is CASSHSGRKETQYF. The CDR3 nucleotides read TGTGCCAGCAGCCATAGCGGGAGGAAAGAGACCCAGTACTTC.